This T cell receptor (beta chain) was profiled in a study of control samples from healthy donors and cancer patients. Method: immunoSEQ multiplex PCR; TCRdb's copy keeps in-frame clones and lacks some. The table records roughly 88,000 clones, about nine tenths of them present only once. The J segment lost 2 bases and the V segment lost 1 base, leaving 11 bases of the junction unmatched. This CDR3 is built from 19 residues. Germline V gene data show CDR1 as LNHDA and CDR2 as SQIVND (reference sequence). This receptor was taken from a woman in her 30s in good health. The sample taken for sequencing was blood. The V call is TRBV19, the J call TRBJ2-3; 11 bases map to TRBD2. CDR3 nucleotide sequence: TGTGCCAGTAGTATAGGAGGACTAGCGGGCCGATTGGCCACAGATACGCAGTATTTT. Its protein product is CASSIGGLAGRLATDTQYF.